The entry below describes one T cell receptor (beta chain). The target antigen is unknown. These data come from a study of cytomegalovirus exposure and HLA in healthy donors. Broader study findings: Later on, an analysis found that several of the most significant clusters appeared to be linked to common viral pathogens, which included parvovirus B19. Reports described diagnosis of cytomegalovirus status by the classifier as highly specific and sensitive. Productive status was seen about 87% or about 30% of the time for most TCR beta V segments in an earlier analysis. No immune exposure information besides CMV serostatus was available.

Primers for the PCR totalled 60 Vbeta and 13 Jbeta. Data came from immunoSEQ multiplex PCR; TCRdb stores just in-frame clones and leaves some out. The sample lists roughly 150,000 clones, approximately 88% occurring once. The trim removed 4 bases at V and 3 bases at J, leaving 12 bases unmatched. Germline-derived CDR1 and CDR2 are MDHEN and SYDVKM. The CDR3 sequence is 17 residues long. The sample taken for sequencing was PBMCs. The TCR was taken from a woman between 18 and 29 years old in good health and CMV-seronegative. The genes are TRBV28 and TRBJ1-5, with 7 bases fitting TRBD1. The CDR3 loop is CASSSAAAGTDNQPQHF. In DNA form, the CDR3 reads TGTGCCAGCAGTTCGGCCGCGGCGGGGACAGACAATCAGCCCCAGCATTTT.